The source of this TCR beta chain is a study of blood T cell repertoires in COVID-19. Study in general: Acute-phase and convalescent COVID-19 samples originated in the United States, Italy and Spain.

One Seattle source followed patients from active infection through their disease course. The CDR3 is 13 residues long. The V end lost 4 bases, the J end lost 1 base, and 8 bases lay between the germline ends. Germline V gene lookup returns CDR1 SGHRS and CDR2 YFSETQ. TCRdb's table, derived via immunoSEQ multiplex PCR, lists solely in-frame clones and lacks some. The sample contains around 280,000 clones, approximately 89% of which appear only once. This TCR derives from a woman in her 30s with COVID-19, enrolled during active disease. This chain uses TRBV5-1 with TRBJ1-1; the D is unclear. The source material was peripheral blood. The CDR3, as DNA: TGCGCCAGCAGCCAAACAGAGAACACTGAAGCTTTCTTT. It is translated as CASSQTENTEAFF.